This is a list of T cell receptor beta chains from one sample in a study of cytomegalovirus exposure and HLA in healthy donors. The table came from immunoSEQ multiplex PCR; TCRdb's copy has only in-frame clones and leaves some out. This table has around 120,000 clones, 81% appearing once. The sequencing input was PBMCs. The receptor set was obtained from a woman in her thirties in good health and CMV-seronegative. CDR3s include the opening cysteine and the closing phenylalanine or tryptophan. D genes are given only for firm matches. A row's size may be missing; if present it is once, few, many or a size class.

NA	TRBV5-1	TRBD1	TRBJ2-1	CASSLDRDRGRLHEQFF	TGCGCCAGCAGCTTGGACCGGGACAGGGGGCGCTTACATGAGCAGTTCTTC
NA	TRBV27	TRBD2	TRBJ2-3	CASRLKTSSTTDTQYF	TGTGCCAGCAGACTTAAGACTAGCTCAACTACAGATACGCAGTATTTT
NA	TRBV11-2	TRBD2	TRBJ2-1	CASSLVAGLREFSYNEQFF	TGTGCCAGCAGCTTAGTGGCGGGCCTGCGGGAGTTCTCCTACAATGAGCAGTTCTTC
NA	TRBV28	NA	TRBJ1-1	CASSLGQPGTEAFF	TGTGCCAGCAGTTTAGGACAGCCGGGGACTGAAGCTTTCTTT
NA	TRBV5-6	TRBD2	TRBJ2-6	CASSLEGGRAGANVLTF	TGTGCCAGCAGCTTGGAGGGCGGGAGGGCTGGGGCCAACGTCCTGACTTTC
once	TRBV4-1	TRBD1	TRBJ1-4	CASSQPRGDATNEKLFF	TGCGCCAGCAGCCAGCCCAGGGGGGATGCAACTAATGAAAAACTGTTTTTT
NA	TRBV30	TRBD1	TRBJ1-1	CASNWDRNTEAFF	TGTGCTTCGAACTGGGACAGGAACACTGAAGCTTTCTTT
NA	TRBV7-9	NA	TRBJ1-5	CASSGGGPQHF	TGTGCCAGCAGCGGGGGGGGGCCCCAGCATTTT
NA	TRBV28	TRBD2	TRBJ2-3	CASSLGRGVSTDTQYF	TGTGCCAGCAGTTTGGGCCGGGGGGTTAGCACAGATACGCAGTATTTT
NA	TRBV2	NA	TRBJ2-1	CASSGTAREQFF	TGTGCCAGCAGTGGAACGGCCAGGGAGCAGTTCTTC
NA	TRBV13	TRBD2	TRBJ2-7	CASSLGVGSGGGYEQYF	TGTGCCAGCAGCTTAGGTGTAGGGAGCGGGGGGGGCTACGAGCAGTACTTC
NA	TRBV18	NA	TRBJ2-2	CASSLIRTVLNTGELFF	TGTGCCAGCTCACTAATACGGACAGTGCTGAACACCGGGGAGCTGTTTTTT
NA	TRBV6-6	NA	TRBJ1-3	CASGRASGNTIYF	TGTGCCAGCGGGAGGGCTTCTGGAAACACCATATATTTT
NA	TRBV5-6	TRBD1	TRBJ2-3	CASSLLTGGSTDTQYF	TGTGCCAGCAGCCTACTTACAGGGGGCAGCACAGATACGCAGTATTTT
NA	TRBV28	TRBD2	TRBJ2-1	CASSFPSGSYNEQFF	TGTGCCAGCAGTTTCCCTAGCGGGAGTTACAATGAGCAGTTCTTC
NA	TRBV28	NA	TRBJ1-5	CASSRGQQMAQPQHF	TGTGCCAGCAGCCGCGGACAGCAGATGGCTCAGCCCCAGCATTTT
NA	TRBV6-5	TRBD2	TRBJ2-7	CASSETSGYEQYF	TGTGCCAGCAGTGAGACTAGCGGGTACGAGCAGTACTTC
once	TRBV29-1	TRBD1	TRBJ1-1	CSVHRGTEAFF	TGCAGCGTCCACAGGGGTACTGAAGCTTTCTTT
NA	TRBV28	TRBD1	TRBJ1-5	CASSLATGVAYSNQPQHF	TGTGCCAGCAGTCTCGCGACAGGGGTGGCGTATAGCAATCAGCCCCAGCATTTT
NA	TRBV7-9	NA	TRBJ2-1	CASSPQNEQFF	TGTGCCAGCAGCCCACAAAATGAGCAGTTCTTC
NA	TRBV29-1	TRBD1	TRBJ2-6	CSVEGQGDSGANVLTF	TGCAGCGTTGAGGGACAGGGGGACTCTGGGGCCAACGTCCTGACTTTC
NA	TRBV7-9	NA	TRBJ1-4	CSSSLVDRILFF	TGTTCCAGCAGCTTAGTCGACAGAATTCTGTTTTTT
NA	TRBV6-5	NA	TRBJ1-2	CASSPAVSFYYGYTF	TGTGCCAGCAGCCCCGCGGTCTCTTTTTACTATGGCTACACCTTC
NA	TRBV4-3	NA	TRBJ2-1	CASSQDFAGGSSYNEQFF	TGCGCCAGCAGCCAAGATTTCGCGGGTGGAAGCTCCTACAATGAGCAGTTCTTC
NA	TRBV7-9	TRBD2	TRBJ2-3	CASSRLTSGRLGDTQYF	TGTGCCAGCAGCCGATTGACTAGCGGGAGGTTAGGGGATACGCAGTATTTT
NA	TRBV27	NA	TRBJ1-6	CASSIGQTYNSPLHF	TGTGCCAGCAGCATCGGACAGACCTATAATTCACCCCTCCACTTT
NA	TRBV9	NA	TRBJ2-1	CASSTPQRTYNEQFF	TGTGCCAGCAGCACCCCACAAAGGACTTACAATGAGCAGTTCTTC
NA	TRBV28	TRBD1	TRBJ1-2	CASSLSTGGTRGYTF	TGTGCCAGCAGTTTATCGACAGGGGGTACGAGGGGCTACACCTTC
NA	TRBV7-9	TRBD2	TRBJ2-7	CSSSGAPGGNAYEQYF	TGTTCCAGCAGCGGAGCACCGGGGGGGAACGCCTACGAGCAGTACTTC
NA	TRBV29-1	TRBD1	TRBJ2-5	CSVRQGPKETQYF	TGCAGCGTCCGACAGGGCCCAAAAGAGACCCAGTACTTC
NA	TRBV27	NA	TRBJ2-3	CASSFTDQTAQYF	TGTGCCAGCAGTTTCACCGACCAGACAGCGCAGTATTTT
few	TRBV11-3	NA	TRBJ1-1	CASSMTVGNTEAFF	TGTGCCAGCAGCATGACAGTCGGGAACACTGAAGCTTTCTTT
NA	TRBV7-9	TRBD2	TRBJ2-7	CASSLKVTSGRKGHEQYF	TGTGCCAGCAGCTTAAAAGTGACTAGCGGGAGGAAAGGCCACGAGCAGTACTTC
NA	TRBV28	TRBD1	TRBJ1-5	CASSFYGTGSNQPQHF	TGTGCCAGCAGTTTTTATGGGACAGGGAGCAATCAGCCCCAGCATTTT
NA	TRBV12-2	NA	TRBJ2-5	CASRFPDWLWETQYF	TGTGCAAGTCGCTTCCCGGACTGGTTATGGGAGACCCAGTACTTC
NA	TRBV5-1	TRBD1	TRBJ2-5	CASSLAGTGGAETQYF	TGCGCCAGCAGCTTGGCCGGGACAGGGGGCGCAGAGACCCAGTACTTC
NA	TRBV19	TRBD1	TRBJ2-2	CASREQGADGELFF	TGTGCCAGTAGGGAACAGGGGGCTGACGGGGAGCTGTTTTTT
NA	TRBV9	TRBD2	TRBJ2-7	CASSSGDYDYEQYF	TGTGCCAGCAGCTCGGGGGACTATGACTACGAGCAGTACTTC
NA	TRBV7-6	TRBD1	TRBJ2-1	CASSGPQGASSYNEQFF	TGTGCCAGCAGCGGCCCTCAGGGGGCGAGCTCCTACAATGAGCAGTTCTTC
NA	TRBV9	TRBD1	TRBJ2-5	CASSEGQGFETQYF	TGTGCCAGCAGCGAGGGACAGGGTTTCGAGACCCAGTACTTC
NA	TRBV18	TRBD2	TRBJ2-5	CASSPPTSAQETQYF	TGTGCCAGCTCACCACCGACTAGCGCTCAAGAGACCCAGTACTTC
NA	TRBV7-3	TRBD1	TRBJ1-4	CASSQRDRGDEKLFF	TGTGCCAGCAGCCAACGGGACAGGGGAGATGAAAAACTGTTTTTT
NA	TRBV5-1	TRBD2	TRBJ2-7	CASSSGTSGRNEQYF	TGCGCCAGCAGTTCCGGGACTAGCGGGAGAAACGAGCAGTACTTC
NA	TRBV18	TRBD1	TRBJ2-5	CASSPPMGTGETQYF	TGTGCCAGCTCACCACCGATGGGGACAGGGGAGACCCAGTACTTC
NA	TRBV5-1	TRBD2	TRBJ2-5	CASSSGLQQETQYF	TGCGCCAGCAGCTCGGGACTACAACAAGAGACCCAGTACTTC
once	TRBV10-3	NA	TRBJ1-5	CAISENRTRPNQPQHF	TGTGCCATCAGTGAGAACAGGACCCGGCCTAATCAGCCCCAGCATTTT
NA	TRBV28	TRBD2	TRBJ2-7	CASSLPGTSGTSTYEQYF	TGTGCCAGCAGTCTGCCCGGGACTAGCGGGACCTCAACCTACGAGCAGTACTTC
NA	TRBV19	NA	TRBJ1-4	CASSPPRGRVNEKLFF	TGTGCCAGTAGCCCGCCCCGGGGGAGAGTAAATGAAAAACTGTTTTTT
once	TRBV4-1	TRBD1	TRBJ1-2	CASSQETGGLANYGYTF	TGCGCCAGCAGCCAAGAAACAGGGGGTCTCGCTAACTATGGCTACACCTTC
NA	TRBV19	TRBD1	TRBJ1-5	CASSILDRGRSNQPQHF	TGTGCCAGTAGTATCCTCGACAGGGGGCGAAGCAATCAGCCCCAGCATTTT
NA	TRBV10-3	NA	TRBJ2-1	CAISAGSSSYNEQFF	TGTGCCATCAGTGCCGGGAGTAGCTCCTACAATGAGCAGTTCTTC
NA	TRBV6-5	TRBD2	TRBJ2-3	CASSYEREMTDTQYF	TGTGCCAGCAGTTACGAGCGGGAGATGACAGATACGCAGTATTTT
NA	TRBV27	TRBD1	TRBJ1-5	CASSSGTGATFSNQPQHF	TGTGCCAGCAGTTCTGGGACAGGGGCCACATTCAGCAATCAGCCCCAGCATTTT
few	TRBV23-1	NA	TRBJ2-3	CASSPRDNTDTQYF	TGCGCCAGCAGTCCTAGGGACAACACAGATACGCAGTATTTT
NA	TRBV7-8	TRBD2	TRBJ2-1	CASSLLGGRDSYEQFF	TGTGCCAGCAGCTTACTGGGCGGGAGGGATAGCTATGAGCAGTTCTTC